The present TCR beta chain was sequenced within a study of blood T cell repertoires in COVID-19. About the research overall: Samples taken during acute and convalescent COVID-19 were collected in the United States, Italy and Spain.

The V gene end was trimmed by 2 bases and the J gene end by 10 bases; junction bases not matched to a gene: 8. The CDR3 loop spans 16 amino acids. From germline, CDR1 is SGHDN and CDR2 FVKESK. TCRdb's copy holds only in-frame clones and misses some; the assay was immunoSEQ multiplex PCR. The table lists 350,000 to 450,000 clones, approximately 91% of them singletons, with 0.8% to 0.9% in the top ten. Clinical history reported by participants formed the basis on which cohorts were assigned. This sequence originates from a woman aged 40 to 50 who had been exposed to COVID-19. The sample consisted of PBMCs or T cells enriched from blood (not recorded which). This rearrangement joins TRBV14 to TRBJ2-1; 13 nucleotides align to TRBD2. CDR3 amino acids: CASSQIGLAGDREQFF. CDR3 DNA: TGTGCCAGCAGCCAAATCGGACTAGCGGGAGACAGGGAGCAGTTCTTC.